This T cell receptor (beta chain) emerged from a study of preoperative IRX-2 immunotherapy in early breast cancer. Regarding treatment: preoperative locoregional IRX-2 cytokine immunotherapy. Patients received preoperative, locoregional IRX-2 cytokine immunotherapy in a phase Ib study. Produced via immunoSEQ multiplex PCR; TCRdb's table is partial and in-frame only. The table records approximately 30,000 clones, around 96% of them present only once. CDR1 SGHAT and CDR2 FQNNGV come from the germline V gene. V shed 2 bases and J shed 6 bases, with 7 bases lying between them. This CDR3 spans 13 amino acids.

This receptor was identified in a human donor with breast cancer. The chain carries TRBV11-2 and TRBJ2-2, with D unresolved. This material was acquired from a patient treated with IRX-2 immunotherapy. The CDR3: CASSLYLAGELFF. For the CDR3, the DNA is TGTGCCAGCAGCTTATACCTGGCCGGGGAGCTGTTTTTT. The variable domain in full, completed from reference TRBV11-2 and TRBJ2-2, reads EAGVAQSPRYKIIEKRQSVAFWCNPISGHATLYWYQQILGQGPKLLIQFQNNGVVDDSQLPKDRFSAERLKGVDSTLKIQPAKLEDSAVYLCASSLYLAGELFFGEGSRLTVL.